These T cell receptor beta chains were read from a single sample in a study of blood T cell repertoires in COVID-19. The data were produced by immunoSEQ multiplex PCR, yet TCRdb's version contains in-frame clones alone and is incomplete. The data show 200,000 or so clones, about nine tenths seen once. The source material was PBMCs or T cells enriched from blood (not recorded which). These receptors were collected from a woman in her thirties or forties with acute COVID-19. The CDR3 runs from the conserved cysteine through the conserved F or W. A D gene is named only where the DNA matches it firmly. Size is omitted from some rows. Given values are once, few, many or a class for expanded clones.

cdr3_aa cdr3_nt d_call clone_size j_call cdr3_length v_call
CASSTTGTAFF TGTGCCAGCAGTACAACAGGGACAGCTTTCTTT NA NA TRBJ1-1 11 TRBV7-9
CASSESMENEKLFF TGTGCCAGCAGTGAATCAATGGAGAATGAAAAACTGTTTTTT NA NA TRBJ1-4 14 TRBV25-1
CASSGGIGLDYGYTF TGCGCCAGCAGCGGGGGCATTGGTCTCGACTATGGCTACACCTTC NA NA TRBJ1-2 15 TRBV5-1
CASSLLRGGGRDTQYF TGTGCCAGCAGCCTCCTGAGGGGAGGGGGTCGAGATACGCAGTATTTT NA NA TRBJ2-3 16 TRBV7-9
CASTRGEPTEAFF TGTGCCAGCACGCGGGGAGAACCCACTGAAGCTTTCTTT NA NA TRBJ1-1 13 TRBV2
CASSRDSLNTEAFF TGTGCCAGCAGCCGGGACAGCTTGAACACTGAAGCTTTCTTT TRBD1 once TRBJ1-1 14 TRBV9
CASSFWTGEAFF TGTGCCAGCAGCTTCTGGACTGGAGAAGCTTTCTTT NA NA TRBJ1-1 12 TRBV5-8
CASSQDTTSGGNEQFF TGCGCCAGCAGCCAAGATACCACTAGCGGGGGTAATGAGCAGTTCTTC TRBD2 NA TRBJ2-1 16 TRBV4-3
CASSQEFSRNQPQHF TGCGCCAGCAGCCAAGAGTTCTCCAGGAATCAGCCCCAGCATTTT NA NA TRBJ1-5 15 TRBV4-3
CASGFGGKPTGELFF TGTGCTAGTGGTTTTGGGGGCAAACCTACCGGGGAGCTGTTTTTT NA NA TRBJ2-2 15 TRBV12-5
CATSSDLRQGTNEKLFF TGTGCCACCAGCTCAGATCTTCGGCAGGGAACTAATGAAAAACTGTTTTTT NA NA TRBJ1-4 17 TRBV15